The 28 T cell receptor beta chains reported below all come from one sample, sequenced in a study of T cell repertoires in cytomegalovirus infection (dated by TCRdb to between 2019 and 2020). This sample was sequenced with an Illumina HiSeq 1500. TCRdb trimmed the raw reads at Q25, called clones with MiXCR and kept productive beta chains. Rows with one shared CDR3 protein collapse into an entry with the most common genes and DNA. The sample table lists roughly 240,000 distinct CDR3 sequences, 5% to 8.5% of them with a count of one. The top ten clonotypes cover around 6.9% of the sample. The sample consisted of PBMCs. These TCRs come from a human donor in good health (CMV status not recorded). Some clones in this sample may be carry-over from other donors' samples.

This clonotype has a count of ten or more. The V call is TRBV5-5, the J call TRBJ2-5; TRBD1 is a possible D gene (6 bases). Germline V gives CDR1 SGHKS, CDR2 YYEKEE (reference sequence). The CDR3 has 13 residues. V shed 4 bases and J shed 5 bases, with 12 bases lying between them. This CDR3 is CASSPQGRETQYF. In nucleotides, the CDR3 is TGTGCCAGCAGCCCACAGGGAAGGGAGACCCAGTACTTC.

The rearrangement links TRBV7-2 to TRBJ2-7; 11 bases are a match to TRBD1. CDR3 size: 15 residues. Trimming at V came to 3 bases and at J to 6 bases, leaving 7 bases not matched to a gene. Per the germline V gene, CDR1 is SGHTA and CDR2 is FQGNSA. CDR3 sequence: CASSLGQGGFREQYF. DNA of the CDR3: TGTGCCAGCAGCTTGGGACAGGGGGGGTTTCGCGAGCAGTACTTC. Looking up the rest from reference TRBV7-2 and TRBJ2-7 gives the full variable domain: GAGVSQSPSNKVTEKGKDVELRCDPISGHTALYWYRQSLGQGLEFLIYFQGNSAPDKSGLPSDRFSAERTGGSVSTLTIQRTQQEDSAVYLCASSLGQGGFREQYFGPGTRLTVT.

This clonotype was detected many times. The chain joins TRBV19 to TRBJ2-4, with TRBD1 matching 8 bases. Germline values: CDR1 LNHDA, CDR2 SQIVND (reference sequence). This CDR3 has 11 amino acids. J gave up 8 bases and V 10 bases, and 4 bases lay outside the gene matches. The DNA of the CDR3 is TGTGCCACCGGGACAGGCCACATTCAGTACTTC. It codes for CATGTGHIQYF.

This clonotype has a count of ten or more. The rearrangement links TRBV7-2 to TRBJ1-2, with no clear D. The CDR3 extends over 13 amino acids. V lost 1 base and J 8 bases, leaving 11 bases between the germline ends. CDR1 and CDR2 from the germline V gene are SGHTA and FQGNSA. The CDR3 DNA reads as TGTGCCAGCAGCTTAGAGGGCTTCGGGGGCTACACCTTC. It yields the protein CASSLEGFGGYTF. Complete variable domain (other parts from reference TRBV7-2 and TRBJ1-2): GAGVSQSPSNKVTEKGKDVELRCDPISGHTALYWYRQSLGQGLEFLIYFQGNSAPDKSGLPSDRFSAERTGGSVSTLTIQRTQQEDSAVYLCASSLEGFGGYTFGSGTRLTVV.

This clonotype was picked up many times. V usage is TRBV28 and J usage is TRBJ1-1; D gene unclear. Trimming cost V 5 bases and J 6 bases, with 13 bases left between them. CDR3 length: 13 amino acids. Germline CDR1 is MDHEN and CDR2 is SYDVKM. As DNA, the CDR3 is TGTGCCAGCAGTCGCCGGGCCCCCCCTGAAGCTTTCTTT. As protein: CASSRRAPPEAFF.

The table lists this clonotype with many counts. The chain joins TRBV7-2 to TRBJ1-1; 7 bases line up with TRBD1. Germline CDR1 is SGHTA and CDR2 is FQGNSA. The V gene end was trimmed by 0 bases and the J gene end by 3 bases; junction bases not matched to a gene: 7. The CDR3 has 16 amino acids. For the CDR3, the DNA is TGTGCCAGCAGCTTAGCGTGGGCAGGGGGTTACACTGAAGCTTTCTTT. Translation: CASSLAWAGGYTEAFF.

This chain joins TRBV4-1 and TRBJ1-1, with 10 bases aligning to TRBD1. The germline V gene encodes CDR1 MGHRA and CDR2 YSYEKL. This CDR3 is 15 amino acids long. V dropped 1 base and J dropped 6; count of bases not matched to a gene: 5. CDR3 residues: CASSQAGQGSSEAFF. In nucleotides, the CDR3 is TGCGCCAGCAGCCAAGCGGGACAGGGGAGCTCTGAAGCTTTCTTT.

This clonotype appeared many times. This chain uses TRBV6-1 with TRBJ1-2, with D uncertain. The CDR3 is 13 amino acids. V lost 5 bases to trimming and J lost 2 bases, with 9 bases between them. Per germline, CDR1 MNHNS and CDR2 SASEGT. The CDR3 DNA is TGTGCCAGCAGTCCGACGGAGAACTATGGCTACACCTTC. Translating gives CASSPTENYGYTF.

This clonotype appeared a few times. The rearrangement links TRBV6-2 or TRBV6-3 to TRBJ1-1, with D hard to call. The V gene lost 1 base and the J gene lost 5 bases, with 8 bases spanning the gap. The CDR3 runs 13 residues. CDR1 is MNHEY, CDR2 SVGEGT, per germline. For the CDR3, the DNA is TGTGCCAGCAGTTACTTGGGGAGGACTGAAGCTTTCTTT. Amino acids: CASSYLGRTEAFF.

This clonotype was seen repeatedly, ten times or more. The CDR3 coding sequence is TGTGCCAGCAGCTTCACCTCTGGGGCCAACGTCCTGACTTTC. Residues: CASSFTSGANVLTF. The rearrangement joins TRBV7-9 to TRBJ2-6, with unresolved D. The CDR3 covers 14 residues. The germline V gene encodes CDR1 SEHNR and CDR2 FQNEAQ (reference sequence). The V end was cut by 3 bases, the J end by 0 bases, with 3 bases between.

This clonotype was seen many times. The chain carries TRBV7-2 and TRBJ2-7, with 8 nucleotides matching TRBD2. Trimming cost V 1 base and J 7 bases; bases outside gene matches: 21. The CDR3 totals 19 residues. Per germline, CDR1 SGHTA and CDR2 FQGNSA. CDR3 sequence: CASSLDRGGRGLGLGEQYF. CDR3 sequence (DNA): TGTGCCAGCAGCTTAGACCGGGGAGGACGGGGACTAGGGCTTGGAGAGCAGTACTTC.

This rearrangement joins TRBV19 to TRBJ1-5; D not certain. This CDR3 spans 13 amino acids. Germline V gives CDR1 LNHDA, CDR2 SQIVND (reference sequence). Trimming pared 2 bases from V and 2 bases from J, leaving 4 bases between. The CDR3 loop is CASSITGNQPQHF. As DNA, the CDR3 is TGTGCCAGTAGTATAACAGGCAATCAGCCCCAGCATTTT.

Many counts were recorded for this clonotype. The chain couples TRBV10-3 to TRBJ2-1; TRBD2 agrees at 14 bases. The J segment lost 10 bases and the V segment lost 5 bases, leaving 10 bases of the junction unmatched. The CDR3 is made up of 16 amino acids. Germline lookup yields CDR1 ENHRY and CDR2 SYGVKD. The CDR3 here is CAISPTSGGAGGEQFF. DNA of the CDR3: TGTGCCATCAGTCCGACTAGCGGGGGGGCGGGAGGGGAGCAGTTCTTC.

The J gene is TRBJ2-7, the V gene TRBV6-2 or TRBV6-3, with D possibly matching TRBD1 (6 bases). The V end lost 1 base, the J end lost 5 bases, and 15 bases lay between the germline ends. Germline CDR1 is MNHEY and CDR2 is SVGEGT. The CDR3 spans 15 residues. CDR3 sequence reads: CASSYYGRGGDEQYF. The CDR3 region has the DNA TGTGCCAGCAGTTACTATGGCAGGGGTGGCGACGAGCAGTACTTC.

This clonotype appeared a few times. The CDR3 protein is CASRVTGTRSNQPQHF. In DNA form, the CDR3 reads TGTGCCAGTCGGGTTACGGGGACTCGTAGCAATCAGCCCCAGCATTTT. V is TRBV19 and J is TRBJ1-5, with D tentatively TRBD1 (5 bases). The CDR3 spans 16 residues. With 8 bases removed from V and 0 bases from J, the gap between germline ends came to 17 bases. Per germline, CDR1 LNHDA and CDR2 SQIVND (reference sequence). Full variable domain (remainder filled in from reference TRBV19 and TRBJ1-5): DGGITQSPKYLFRKEGQNVTLSCEQNLNHDAMYWYRQDPGQGLRLIYYSQIVNDFQKGDIAEGYSVSREKKESFPLTVTSAQKNPTAFYLCASRVTGTRSNQPQHFGDGTRLSIL.

This clonotype was seen many times. The J gene is TRBJ2-5, the V gene TRBV7-2, with D perhaps TRBD2 (7 bases). The CDR3 extends over 16 amino acids. Trimming took 2 bases from V and 2 from J, leaving 15 bases between them. The germline CDR1 and CDR2 sequences are SGHTA and FQGNSA. The CDR3 loop is CASSLRGGLSQETQYF. Here the CDR3 DNA reads TGTGCCAGCAGCTTACGCGGGGGCTTATCACAAGAGACCCAGTACTTC.

This clonotype occurred many times. This chain joins TRBV7-4 and TRBJ1-5; 8 bases map to TRBD1. From germline, CDR1 is SGHVT and CDR2 SQSDAQ. The CDR3 is 19 residues long. Unmatched junction bases numbered 17, after V lost 4 bases and J lost 3 bases. The CDR3 DNA reads as TGTGCCAGCAGCTGCCAATGGTTCAGGGGGCGGCCCGTCAATCAGCCCCAGCATTTT. Protein product: CASSCQWFRGRPVNQPQHF.

This chain links TRBV5-4 with TRBJ2-2; possibly TRBD2 for D (5 bases). Germline CDR1 and CDR2: SGHNT and YYREEE (reference sequence). CDR3 size: 15 residues. V lost 4 bases and J 4 bases, leaving 14 bases between the germline ends. The CDR3 sequence: CASSPEDGFTGELFF. The CDR3 DNA sequence: TGTGCCAGCAGCCCGGAGGACGGTTTCACCGGGGAGCTGTTTTTT.

This clonotype was found many times. The rearrangement links TRBV7-2 to TRBJ2-7, with D unclear. In germline, CDR1 is SGHTA, CDR2 FQGNSA. This CDR3 is 15 amino acids long. The V and J ends lost 5 bases and 2 bases respectively, with 16 bases between them. CDR3 sequence: CASSRSSAGAYEQYF. CDR3 nucleotides: TGTGCCAGCAGCCGAAGTAGTGCAGGAGCCTACGAGCAGTACTTC.

This clonotype showed up many times. The V call is TRBV19, the J call TRBJ2-1; TRBD2 matches at 8 bases. Germline V gene lookup returns CDR1 LNHDA and CDR2 SQIVND (reference sequence). This CDR3 is 16 amino acids long. The V gene end was trimmed by 6 bases and the J gene end by 7 bases; junction bases not matched to a gene: 14. Here the CDR3 reads CASSGRRGAEWNEQFF. DNA for the CDR3: TGTGCCAGTAGCGGTCGGCGGGGGGCGGAGTGGAATGAGCAGTTCTTC.

This clonotype was counted a few times. The CDR3 end shows no conserved phenylalanine or tryptophan, and so a read error is likely. The chain uses TRBV7-3 and TRBJ2-1; D is undetermined. The length of the CDR3 is 15 residues. Germline loops: CDR1 SGHTA, CDR2 FQGTGA. CDR3 DNA: TGTACCAGCAGCGCTCGGACGGCCTCCACCAATGAGCAGTTCATC. Translated, it gives CTSSARTASTNEQFI.

At least ten counts were recorded for this clonotype. V is TRBV7-2 and J is TRBJ2-7; D perhaps matches TRBD2 (6 bases). Germline-derived CDR1 and CDR2 are SGHTA and FQGNSA. This CDR3 contains 16 residues. The V end was cut by 3 bases, the J end by 2 bases, with 17 bases between. CDR3 coding DNA: TGTGCCAGCAGCTTCCCTTTCGGAGGGATTCCCTACGAGCAGTACTTC. Protein product: CASSFPFGGIPYEQYF.

Many counts were recorded for this clonotype. This chain connects TRBV14 to TRBJ1-1; no clear D. Germline V gene data show CDR1 as SGHDN and CDR2 as FVKESK. V was cut by 4 bases and J by 0 bases, with 15 bases left in between. This CDR3 spans 16 amino acids. The chain's CDR3 is CASSPTGTVMNTEAFF. The CDR3 nucleotides are TGTGCCAGCAGCCCTACGGGTACAGTCATGAACACTGAAGCTTTCTTT.

This clonotype appeared many times. The chain combines TRBV7-3 with TRBJ2-3; D unclear. The CDR3 runs 14 residues. Germline assignment: CDR1 SGHTA and CDR2 FQGTGA. V was pared by 3 bases and J by 4 bases, with 11 bases between. CDR3 sequence (DNA): TGTGCCAGCAGCTTGAATCGAGTCGCAGATACGCAGTATTTT. Translating gives CASSLNRVADTQYF. Drawing the rest from reference TRBV7-3 and TRBJ2-3, the complete variable domain is GAGVSQTPSNKVTEKGKYVELRCDPISGHTALYWYRQSLGQGPEFLIYFQGTGAADDSGLPNDRFFAVRPEGSVSTLKIQRTERGDSAVYLCASSLNRVADTQYFGPGTRLTVL.

This clonotype was seen at least ten times. The chain has TRBV7-2 and TRBJ2-7; 7 bases match TRBD2. Germline V gene lookup returns CDR1 SGHTA and CDR2 FQGNSA. J was trimmed by 5 bases and V by 5 bases; bases with no gene match: 6. The CDR3 is made up of 13 amino acids. As DNA, the CDR3 is TGTGCCAGCAGCACGAGGGCGGGGGACGAGCAGTACTTC. Translated: CASSTRAGDEQYF.

The chain carries TRBV2 and TRBJ1-1, with D uncertain. Per the germline V gene, CDR1 is SNHLY and CDR2 is FYNNEI. Trimming shortened V by 6 bases and J by 4 bases, and 9 bases separated the two germline ends. CDR3 size: 12 residues. CDR3 sequence reads: CASRTDATEAFF. The CDR3 DNA is TGTGCCAGCAGGACGGACGCCACTGAAGCTTTCTTT.

This clonotype was detected many times. Sequence at one end of the junction differs from germline and may be a read error. J is TRBJ1-2 and V is TRBV7-2, with 7 nucleotides matching TRBD1. Germline V lookup: CDR1 SGHTA, CDR2 FQGNSA. This CDR3 comprises 12 residues. CDR3 DNA: TGTGCCAGCAGCTTAGGCAATTGGGACAGAGACTTC. Residues: CASSLGNWDRDF.

This clonotype was recorded many times. The chain links TRBV7-2 to TRBJ2-5, with D possibly being TRBD2 (6 bases). Trimming took off 5 bases at V and 3 bases at J, with 13 bases between the two ends. This CDR3 contains 14 residues. Germline V gives CDR1 SGHTA, CDR2 FQGNSA. CDR3 protein: CASSRTWGEETQYF. The CDR3 DNA is TGTGCCAGCAGCCGGACCTGGGGGGAAGAGACCCAGTACTTC. Combining the CDR3 with reference TRBV7-2 and TRBJ2-5 gives the whole variable domain GAGVSQSPSNKVTEKGKDVELRCDPISGHTALYWYRQSLGQGLEFLIYFQGNSAPDKSGLPSDRFSAERTGGSVSTLTIQRTQQEDSAVYLCASSRTWGEETQYFGPGTRLLVL.